Shown below are 21 T cell receptor beta chains from a single sample sequenced in a study of blood T cell repertoires in COVID-19 (dated by TCRdb to 2019 to 2021). Library preparation employed the immunoSEQ multiplex PCR assay. Sourced from immuneACCESS, this table was stored by TCRdb with only in-frame sequences that have V and J called. A share of the clones is absent; for the studies checked, an unresolved V gene accounts for under half, and the remainder has no known explanation. The sample data list fewer than 300,000 clones, and 80% to 85% of these were observed just once. The ten largest clones take up 5% of the sample. The specimen sequenced was PBMCs or T cells enriched from blood (not recorded which). The source is a man aged 35-49 years who had been exposed to COVID-19.

The gene calls are TRBV2 and TRBJ1-6, with D unclear. The V end lost 8 bases, the J end lost 6 bases, and 11 bases lay between the germline ends. In germline, CDR1 is SNHLY, CDR2 FYNNEI. This CDR3 contains 13 residues. Here the CDR3 reads CASRGQFNSPLHF. In DNA form, the CDR3 reads TGTGCCAGCCGTGGCCAGTTTAATTCACCCCTCCACTTT.

The V and J genes are TRBV19 and TRBJ1-5; TRBD1 aligns across 7 bases. Germline V gene sequence: CDR1 LNHDA, CDR2 SQIVND (reference sequence). Trimming took 7 bases from V and 2 from J; bases not matched to a gene: 5. This CDR3 spans 14 amino acids. CDR3 DNA sequence: TGTGCCAGTAACCTCGGGACAGGCAATCAGCCCCAGCATTTT. Translation: CASNLGTGNQPQHF.

The chain links TRBV2 to TRBJ2-7; D is unclear. Germline V gene data show CDR1 as SNHLY and CDR2 as FYNNEI. The CDR3 covers 11 residues. V gave up 6 bases and J gave up 3 bases, with 6 bases separating them. The CDR3 protein is CASRFHYEQYF. As DNA, the CDR3 is TGTGCCAGCAGGTTTCACTACGAGCAGTACTTC.

The chain recombines TRBV5-4 with TRBJ1-1; possibly TRBD1 for D (5 bases). V lost 10 bases, J lost 11 bases, and 18 bases lay in between. Germline V CDR1 and CDR2: SGHNT, YYREEE (reference sequence). This CDR3 comprises 11 residues. CDR3 bases: TGTGCCGGGGGGGACGCACTCAAGGCTTTCTTT. Translating it yields CAGGDALKAFF.

The CDR3 is CSASYGRAAGELFF. CDR3 nucleotide sequence: TGCAGTGCTAGTTACGGGAGGGCCGCCGGGGAGCTGTTTTTT. The genes are TRBV20-1 and TRBJ2-2; 8 bases agree with TRBD2. V was pared by 3 bases and J by 6 bases, with 6 bases of the junction left unmatched. CDR3 length: 14 residues. Germline V gene lookup returns CDR1 DFQATT and CDR2 SNEGSKA (reference sequence).

This chain connects TRBV23-1 to TRBJ1-5; the match to TRBD1 covers 9 bases. TRBV23-1 carries the ORF label, with uncertain function. Trimming removed 3 bases from V and 2 bases from J; junction bases left unmatched: 11. The CDR3 consists of 18 residues. CDR3 sequence: CASSQIKPQGACNQPQHF. As DNA, the CDR3 is TGCGCCAGCAGTCAGATCAAACCACAGGGGGCTTGCAATCAGCCCCAGCATTTT.

There are a few counts of this clone. The genes are TRBV6-4 and TRBJ1-2; TRBD1 might be the D (6 bases). The germline V gene has CDR1 MRHNA and CDR2 SNTAGT. The CDR3 consists of 16 residues. The V and J ends lost 0 bases and 4 bases respectively, with 15 bases between them. CDR3 bases: TGTGCCAGCAGTGACTCATATAACAGGGAGCGCTATGGCTACACCTTC. Protein sequence: CASSDSYNRERYGYTF.

The V and J genes are TRBV9 and TRBJ1-2; 8 nucleotides line up with TRBD1. With 6 bases clipped from V and 0 bases from J, the junction kept 13 bases outside the gene matches. CDR1 is SGDLS, CDR2 YYNGEE, per germline. The CDR3 consists of 17 residues. CDR3 residues: CASNPGRGLFSNYGYTF. CDR3 DNA sequence: TGTGCCAGCAATCCGGGCAGGGGGCTGTTTTCTAACTATGGCTACACCTTC.

This chain joins TRBV10-1 and TRBJ1-2; the match to TRBD1 covers 8 bases. Germline V gene lookup returns CDR1 WNHNN and CDR2 SYGVQD (reference sequence). The CDR3 runs 14 residues. The V gene end was trimmed by 4 bases and the J gene end by 7 bases; junction bases not matched to a gene: 8. Here the CDR3 reads CASSAAGQAGGYTF. CDR3 bases: TGCGCCAGCAGTGCGGCGGGACAGGCTGGTGGCTACACCTTC.

This clone was seen only a few times. In nucleotides, the CDR3 is TGTGCCAGCTCACCGGCGACAACATTTGGACAGGGAGGTGGCTACACCTTC. Residues: CASSPATTFGQGGGYTF. The genes are TRBV18 and TRBJ1-2, with TRBD1 matching 8 bases. CDR3 length: 17 residues. The germline V gene has CDR1 KGHSH and CDR2 LQKENI. J was trimmed by 7 bases and V by 3 bases; bases with no gene match: 16.

This rearrangement joins TRBV12-3 or TRBV12-4 to TRBJ1-6; D unresolved. The CDR3 runs to 12 residues. With 6 bases removed from V and 10 bases from J, the gap between germline ends came to 10 bases. This CDR3 is CASSHGRSPLHF. The CDR3 DNA reads TGTGCCAGCAGCCATGGCCGATCACCCCTCCACTTT.

The V call is TRBV25-1, the J call TRBJ2-5, with a possible D match to TRBD2 (5 bases). The CDR3 covers 14 residues. From germline, CDR1 is MGHDK and CDR2 SYGVNS. Deletions cut 3 bases from V and 5 bases from J, with 13 bases between. The CDR3 here is CASSEVLGSETQYF. The CDR3 nucleotides are TGTGCCAGCAGTGAGGTTTTGGGGAGCGAGACCCAGTACTTC.

This chain links TRBV18 with TRBJ2-7, with D tentatively TRBD2 (6 bases). CDR3 size: 16 residues. The V and J ends lost 3 bases and 0 bases respectively, with 15 bases between them. Germline V gene lookup returns CDR1 KGHSH and CDR2 LQKENI. The CDR3 DNA sequence: TGTGCCAGCTCACCTCGGGACTCACCAATCTCCTACGAGCAGTACTTC. Its protein is CASSPRDSPISYEQYF.

The V gene is TRBV9, the J gene TRBJ2-1; D is undetermined. This CDR3 contains 12 residues. Trimming pared 0 bases from V and 7 bases from J, leaving 5 bases between. CDR1 SGDLS and CDR2 YYNGEE come from the germline V gene. As DNA, the CDR3 is TGTGCCAGCAGCGTAGGTTATAATGAGCAGTTCTTC. Its translation: CASSVGYNEQFF.

This clone was recorded once. The chain links TRBV2 to TRBJ2-1; 7 bases line up with TRBD2. V was pared by 6 bases and J by 9 bases, with 5 bases of the junction left unmatched. Germline V gene sequence: CDR1 SNHLY, CDR2 FYNNEI. The CDR3 is made up of 12 amino acids. The CDR3 region is CASSVTSLEQFF. In nucleotides, the CDR3 is TGTGCCAGCAGCGTGACTAGCCTTGAGCAGTTCTTC.

This chain links TRBV5-8 with TRBJ1-1, with D unclear. CDR1 is SGHTS, CDR2 YDEGEE, per germline. The ends were cut back, 0 bases at V and 4 bases at J, with 7 bases in the middle. This CDR3 region has 13 residues. DNA for the CDR3: TGTGCCAGCAGCTTGGACCGACTCACTGAAGCTTTCTTT. Amino acid sequence: CASSLDRLTEAFF.

The gene calls are TRBV7-9 and TRBJ1-2, with D possibly being TRBD1 (5 bases). Germline V gene lookup returns CDR1 SEHNR and CDR2 FQNEAQ (reference sequence). V gave up 1 base and J gave up 10 bases, with 7 bases separating them. There are 11 residues in the CDR3. The CDR3 coding sequence is TGTGCCAGCAGCTTAGAAGGGGACTACACCTTC. Encoded protein: CASSLEGDYTF. The whole variable domain, remainder taken from reference TRBV7-9 and TRBJ1-2, is DTGVSQNPRHKITKRGQNVTFRCDPISEHNRLYWYRQTLGQGPEFLTYFQNEAQLEKSRLLSDRFSAERPKGSFSTLEIQRTEQGDSAMYLCASSLEGDYTFGSGTRLTVV.

The chain is built from TRBV5-6 and TRBJ1-2, with 10 positions matching TRBD1. Trimming cost V 1 base and J 3 bases; bases outside gene matches: 3. The CDR3 consists of 15 residues. Germline V gene data show CDR1 as SGHDT and CDR2 as YYEEEE. CDR3 DNA sequence: TGTGCCAGCAGCTTGTCCGGGACAGGGGACTATGGCTACACCTTC. This translates into CASSLSGTGDYGYTF.

CDR3 sequence (DNA): TGTGCCAGCAGCCCCAACAGGGCTGGGACCGGGGAGCTGTTTTTT. This translates into CASSPNRAGTGELFF. The chain is built from TRBV5-4 and TRBJ2-2, with TRBD1 as a possible D gene (6 bases). Germline V gene sequence: CDR1 SGHNT, CDR2 YYREEE (reference sequence). The V end was cut by 4 bases, the J end by 5 bases, with 15 bases between. The CDR3 consists of 15 residues.

This clone appeared a single time. The V gene is TRBV7-2, the J gene TRBJ1-1; a possible D gene is TRBD1 (6 bases). Germline-derived CDR1 and CDR2 are SGHTA and FQGNSA. Trimming cost V 5 bases and J 4 bases, with 17 bases left between them. The CDR3 totals 15 residues. The CDR3 loop reads CASSQSTGLGTEAFF. The CDR3 nucleotides are TGTGCCAGCAGCCAAAGCACAGGGTTGGGCACTGAAGCTTTCTTT. The variable domain in full, completed from reference TRBV7-2 and TRBJ1-1, reads GAGVSQSPSNKVTEKGKDVELRCDPISGHTALYWYRQSLGQGLEFLIYFQGNSAPDKSGLPSDRFSAERTGGSVSTLTIQRTQQEDSAVYLCASSQSTGLGTEAFFGQGTRLTVV.

The rearrangement links TRBV5-8 to TRBJ1-2; weak D call: TRBD1 (5 bases). The CDR3 runs to 16 residues. The germline V gene has CDR1 SGHTS and CDR2 YDEGEE. The V gene lost 4 bases and the J gene lost 4 bases, with 20 bases spanning the gap. CDR3 protein: CASSLPGAGILYGYTF. The CDR3 DNA reads as TGTGCCAGCAGCCTTCCCGGTGCAGGGATCCTCTATGGCTACACCTTC.